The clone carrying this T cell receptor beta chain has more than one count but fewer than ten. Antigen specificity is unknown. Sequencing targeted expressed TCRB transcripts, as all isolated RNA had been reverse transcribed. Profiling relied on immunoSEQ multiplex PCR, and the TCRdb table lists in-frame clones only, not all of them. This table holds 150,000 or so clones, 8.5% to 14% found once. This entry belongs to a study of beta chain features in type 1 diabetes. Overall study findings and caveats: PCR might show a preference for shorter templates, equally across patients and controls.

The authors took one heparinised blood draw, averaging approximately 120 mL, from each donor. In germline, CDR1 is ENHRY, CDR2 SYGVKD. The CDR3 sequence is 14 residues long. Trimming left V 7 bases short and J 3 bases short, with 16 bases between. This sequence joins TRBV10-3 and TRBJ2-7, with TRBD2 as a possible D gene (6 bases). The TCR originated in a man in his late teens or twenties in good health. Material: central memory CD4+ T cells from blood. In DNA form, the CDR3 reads TGTGCCATCAATCCGGGTGGGGGGAACTACGAGCAGTACTTC. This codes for CAINPGGGNYEQYF.